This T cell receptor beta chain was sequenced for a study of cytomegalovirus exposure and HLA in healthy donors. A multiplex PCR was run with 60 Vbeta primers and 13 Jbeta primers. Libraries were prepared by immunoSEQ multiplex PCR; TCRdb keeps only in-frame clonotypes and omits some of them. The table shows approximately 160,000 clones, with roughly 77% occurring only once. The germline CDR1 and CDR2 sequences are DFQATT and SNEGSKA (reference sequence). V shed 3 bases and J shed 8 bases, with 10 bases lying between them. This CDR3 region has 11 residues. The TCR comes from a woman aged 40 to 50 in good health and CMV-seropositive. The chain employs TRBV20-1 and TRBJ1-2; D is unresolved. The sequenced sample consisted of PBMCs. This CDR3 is CSAREDRGYTF. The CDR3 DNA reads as TGCAGTGCTAGGGAGGATCGGGGCTACACCTTC.